This T cell receptor (beta chain) appears in the sequencing data of a study of CD8+ T cells in alopecia areata. Study details: At a dose of 5 to 10 mg twice daily, oral tofacitinib was given to treated patients. The tofacitinib course ran for 6 to 18 months and was followed by 6 months off drug.

Trimming took off 3 bases at V and 1 base at J, with 9 bases between the two ends. The CDR3 totals 14 residues. Germline CDR1 reads SEHNR; CDR2 reads FQNEAQ (reference sequence). Peripheral blood and lesional scalp punch biopsies came from alopecia areata patients. Sorting of PBMCs yielded the CD4+ and CD8+ T cells. cDNA serving as the sequencing template came from extracted, reverse transcribed RNA. Sequencing used immunoSEQ multiplex PCR; TCRdb keeps in-frame clones, though not all of them. The sample gives 200,000 to 250,000 clones, roughly 57% of which show up once; more than 0.4% is in the top ten.

V is TRBV7-9 and J is TRBJ1-1; D not resolved. The material sequenced was CD4+ T cells sorted from blood, taken at week 0. The clonotype was recovered from a human donor with alopecia areata. CDR3 sequence: CASSLSRWNTEAFF. CDR3 nucleotide sequence: TGTGCCAGCAGCTTGAGCCGTTGGAACACTGAAGCTTTCTTT.